This T cell receptor (beta chain) was found in a study of blood T cell repertoires in COVID-19. Generated by immunoSEQ multiplex PCR, the TCRdb table keeps only in-frame clones and is missing some. The sample records over 200,000 clones, approximately 85% being singletons. Among Cohort 3 donors, those recovered had two negative PCRs, clearance, or symptom resolution. The specimen was PBMCs or T cells enriched from blood (not recorded which). The clonotype comes from a woman aged 45-65 years who had recovered from COVID-19.

The DNA of the CDR3 is TGTGCCAGCAGTATGGTACAGAATCTCTATGGCTACACCTTC. Protein: CASSMVQNLYGYTF. V and J are TRBV27 and TRBJ1-2; no firm D call. V lost 5 bases and J lost 4, with 14 bases in between. This CDR3 contains 14 residues. The germline V gene encodes CDR1 MNHEY and CDR2 SMNVEV (reference sequence).